The 16 T cell receptor beta chains reported below all come from one sample, sequenced in a study of T cells in narcolepsy. Sequencing used immunoSEQ multiplex PCR; TCRdb keeps in-frame clones, though not all of them. The table records 25,000 to 35,000 clones, 79% of them present only once. Source material: CD45RA- memory CD4+ T cells from PBMCs. These receptors came from a human donor with narcolepsy.

CDR3 residues: CASSLGGVGLYEQYF. As DNA, the CDR3 is TGTGCCAGCAGCTTGGGTGGAGTTGGCCTCTACGAGCAGTACTTC. The V gene is TRBV5-6, the J gene TRBJ2-7; D remains unclear. V lost 0 bases, J lost 3 bases, and 13 bases lay in between. The CDR3 sequence is 15 residues long. The germline CDR1 and CDR2 sequences are SGHDT and YYEEEE.

The CDR3 DNA is TGTGCCAGCAGCCCCCCACAGGGAATAAACGAGCAGTACTTC. Translating it yields CASSPPQGINEQYF. The chain has TRBV7-8 and TRBJ2-7; possible D gene TRBD1, 6 bases. CDR1 and CDR2 from the germline V gene are SGHVS and FQNEAQ. This CDR3 comprises 14 residues. Trimming cost V 5 bases and J 5 bases, with 16 bases left between them.

This rearrangement joins TRBV7-2 to TRBJ2-3; a weak D match, TRBD2 (6 bases). This CDR3 has 17 amino acids. CDR1 is SGHTA, CDR2 FQGNSA, per germline. Trimming removed 5 bases at V and 1 base at J, with 19 bases between. Here the CDR3 reads CASSHRPRGSGTDTQYF. The CDR3 DNA is TGTGCCAGCAGCCACCGGCCACGGGGGTCTGGCACAGATACGCAGTATTTT.

This clone was picked up a small number of times. The chain joins TRBV7-9 to TRBJ2-5; D is ambiguous. The germline CDR1 and CDR2 sequences are SEHNR and FQNEAQ (reference sequence). The CDR3 runs 14 residues. Trimming took off 6 bases at V and 4 bases at J, with 15 bases between the two ends. This CDR3 reads CASRSLKSGETQYF. The DNA of the CDR3 is TGTGCCAGCAGGAGTCTTAAGTCCGGAGAGACCCAGTACTTC.

V gene TRBV6-1 combines with J gene TRBJ2-7; 10 bases are shared with TRBD1. CDR1 is MNHNS and CDR2 is SASEGT in the germline V gene. The CDR3 runs to 16 residues. The junction had 5 bases not matched to a gene; V was cut back by 3 bases and J by 0 bases. CDR3 loop: CASSDPRDRGSYEQYF. DNA for the CDR3: TGTGCCAGCAGTGATCCCCGGGACAGGGGCTCCTACGAGCAGTACTTC.

The chain uses TRBV18 and TRBJ2-7, with D unresolved. CDR1 and CDR2 (germline): KGHSH, LQKENI. The ends were cut back, 6 bases at V and 0 bases at J, with 9 bases in the middle. The CDR3 sequence is 13 residues long. The CDR3 reads CASSVSYSYEQYF. The DNA of the CDR3 is TGTGCCAGCTCCGTCAGCTACTCCTACGAGCAGTACTTC. The variable domain in full, completed from reference TRBV18 and TRBJ2-7, reads NAGVMQNPRHLVRRRGQEARLRCSPMKGHSHVYWYRQLPEEGLKFMVYLQKENIIDESGMPKERFSAEFPKEGPSILRIQQVVRGDSAAYFCASSVSYSYEQYFGPGTRLTVT.

The chain is built from TRBV5-1 and TRBJ1-1, with 11 bases fitting TRBD1. Germline V CDR1 and CDR2: SGHRS, YFSETQ. The J segment lost 1 base and the V segment lost 3 bases, leaving 5 bases of the junction unmatched. CDR3 length: 16 residues. The CDR3 protein is CASSSGQGAGNTEAFF. Here the CDR3 DNA reads TGCGCCAGCAGCTCCGGACAGGGGGCAGGGAACACTGAAGCTTTCTTT.

The genes are TRBV6-4 and TRBJ2-3; TRBD2 matches 13 bases. V was clipped by 2 bases and J by 5 bases; unmatched bases: 10. The germline CDR1 and CDR2 sequences are MRHNA and SNTAGT. This CDR3 is built from 18 residues. The CDR3 here is CASSDPVVGLAGLDTQYF. CDR3 sequence (DNA): TGTGCCAGCAGTGACCCTGTCGTGGGACTAGCGGGATTAGATACGCAGTATTTT.

The chain joins TRBV19 to TRBJ2-1; 13 nucleotides line up with TRBD2. Germline V lookup: CDR1 LNHDA, CDR2 SQIVND (reference sequence). The CDR3 runs 17 residues. V shed 5 bases and J 7 bases; nucleotides not matched to a gene: 11. The CDR3 region is CASSLNLLAGGGNEQFF. The CDR3 nucleotides are TGTGCCAGTAGTCTCAACCTACTAGCGGGAGGGGGAAATGAGCAGTTCTTC. Variable domain in full (rest from reference TRBV19 and TRBJ2-1): DGGITQSPKYLFRKEGQNVTLSCEQNLNHDAMYWYRQDPGQGLRLIYYSQIVNDFQKGDIAEGYSVSREKKESFPLTVTSAQKNPTAFYLCASSLNLLAGGGNEQFFGPGTRLTVL.

The genes are TRBV5-4 and TRBJ2-3; 11 bases are shared with TRBD2. Germline CDR1 is SGHNT and CDR2 is YYREEE (reference sequence). There are 17 residues in the CDR3. Germline trimming cut 5 bases from V and 2 bases from J; bases unmatched to any gene: 10. DNA for the CDR3: TGTGCCAGCAGTCCCGGGGGACTAGCGGAATTCACAGATACGCAGTATTTT. This encodes CASSPGGLAEFTDTQYF.

The chain combines TRBV15 with TRBJ1-5, with D unresolved. V was clipped by 1 base and J by 7 bases, with 5 bases between them. The CDR3 totals 12 residues. CDR1 and CDR2 from the germline V gene are LNHNV and YYDKDF (reference sequence). CDR3 bases: TGTGCCACCAGCAGAGGAATCCAGCCCCAGCATTTT. Translated, it gives CATSRGIQPQHF. Supplemented by reference TRBV15 and TRBJ1-5, the full variable domain reads DAMVIQNPRYQVTQFGKPVTLSCSQTLNHNVMYWYQQKSSQAPKLLFHYYDKDFNNEADTPDNFQSRRPNTSFCFLDIRSPGLGDTAMYLCATSRGIQPQHFGDGTRLSIL.

This chain uses TRBV5-1 with TRBJ2-4; 8 bases are shared with TRBD1. The germline CDR1 and CDR2 sequences are SGHRS and YFSETQ. The J segment lost 8 bases and the V segment lost 2 bases, leaving 3 bases of the junction unmatched. This CDR3 contains 13 residues. For the CDR3, the DNA is TGCGCCAGCAGCTTCCAGGGGGCGGACATTCAGTACTTC. This sequence encodes CASSFQGADIQYF.

This clone was seen once. The gene calls are TRBV7-2 and TRBJ2-7, with 8 bases lining up with TRBD2. The CDR3 loop spans 16 amino acids. The ends lost 2 bases at V and 6 bases at J; junction bases unmatched: 12. Per the germline V gene, CDR1 is SGHTA and CDR2 is FQGNSA. The CDR3 DNA sequence: TGTGCCAGCAGCTTACAACCGGGACTAGTGTCGGGCGAGCAGTACTTC. This sequence encodes CASSLQPGLVSGEQYF.

The chain recombines TRBV6-6 with TRBJ1-2; D uncertain. CDR3 length: 13 residues. With 8 bases removed from V and 1 base from J, the gap between germline ends came to 11 bases. Germline V gene lookup returns CDR1 MNHNY and CDR2 SVGAGI (reference sequence). The CDR3 region has the DNA TGTGCCAGCGCCAGCAACATTAACTATGGCTACACCTTC. Translation: CASASNINYGYTF.

This sequence joins TRBV7-6 and TRBJ2-2; D might be TRBD1 (5 bases). Germline V gene lookup returns CDR1 SGHVS and CDR2 FNYEAQ. This CDR3 region has 20 residues. V was shortened by 1 base and J by 3 bases, with 24 bases between the two germline ends. The CDR3 is CASSLGGTGWGQFDTGELFF. CDR3 sequence (DNA): TGTGCCAGCAGCTTAGGAGGCACAGGTTGGGGTCAGTTTGACACCGGGGAGCTGTTTTTT.

The chain employs TRBV28 and TRBJ2-1; 9 bases line up with TRBD2. V lost 2 bases and J lost 4; bases outside the gene matches: 12. The germline CDR1 and CDR2 sequences are MDHEN and SYDVKM. CDR3 size: 18 residues. DNA of the CDR3: TGTGCCAGCAGTTTAGAGTTGGCTAGCGGGGTCCTTTACAATGAGCAGTTCTTC. It encodes CASSLELASGVLYNEQFF.